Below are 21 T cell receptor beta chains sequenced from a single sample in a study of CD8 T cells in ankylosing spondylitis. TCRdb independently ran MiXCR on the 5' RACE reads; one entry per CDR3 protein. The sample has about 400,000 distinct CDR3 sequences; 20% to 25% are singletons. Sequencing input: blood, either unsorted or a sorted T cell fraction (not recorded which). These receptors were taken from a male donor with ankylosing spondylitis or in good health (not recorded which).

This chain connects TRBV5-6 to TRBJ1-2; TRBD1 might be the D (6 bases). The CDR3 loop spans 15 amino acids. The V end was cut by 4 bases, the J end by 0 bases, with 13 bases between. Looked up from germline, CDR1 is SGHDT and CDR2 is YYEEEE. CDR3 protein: CASSGRDITNYGYTF. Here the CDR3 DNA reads TGTGCCAGCAGCGGGAGGGACATAACTAACTATGGCTACACCTTC.

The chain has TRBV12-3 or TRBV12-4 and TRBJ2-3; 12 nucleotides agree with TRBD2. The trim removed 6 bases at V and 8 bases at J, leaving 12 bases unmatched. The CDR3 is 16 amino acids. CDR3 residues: CASSSGTSGLGGTQYF. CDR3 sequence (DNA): TGTGCCAGCAGCTCCGGGACTAGCGGGCTGGGAGGTACGCAGTATTTT.

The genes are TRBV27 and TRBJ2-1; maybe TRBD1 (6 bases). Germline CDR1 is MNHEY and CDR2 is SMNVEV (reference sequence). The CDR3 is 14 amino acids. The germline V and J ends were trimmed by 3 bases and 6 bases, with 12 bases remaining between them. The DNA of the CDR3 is TGTGCCAGCAGTTTTAACAGGGTCGGCAATGAGCAGTTCTTC. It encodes CASSFNRVGNEQFF.

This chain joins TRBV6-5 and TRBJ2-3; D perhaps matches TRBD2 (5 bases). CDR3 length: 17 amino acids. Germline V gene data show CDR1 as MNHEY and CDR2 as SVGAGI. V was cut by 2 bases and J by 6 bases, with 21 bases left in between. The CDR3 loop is CASSYDPVGLAGDTQYF. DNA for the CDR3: TGTGCCAGCAGTTACGATCCGGTCGGGCTAGCCGGGGATACGCAGTATTTT.

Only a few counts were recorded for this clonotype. CDR3 DNA sequence: TGTGCCATCACCGCGGGATCCACCGGGGAGCTGTTTTTT. This gives the protein CAITAGSTGELFF. This chain links TRBV10-3 with TRBJ2-2; perhaps TRBD2 as D (6 bases). This CDR3 has 13 amino acids. Trimming took off 7 bases at V and 4 bases at J, with 10 bases between the two ends. Germline V gene sequence: CDR1 ENHRY, CDR2 SYGVKD.

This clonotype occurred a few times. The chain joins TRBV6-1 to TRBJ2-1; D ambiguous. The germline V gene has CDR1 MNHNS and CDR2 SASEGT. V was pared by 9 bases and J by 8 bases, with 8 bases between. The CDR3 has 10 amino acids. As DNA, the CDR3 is TGTGCCAGTAAGGGCGATGAGCAGTTCTTC. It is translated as CASKGDEQFF.

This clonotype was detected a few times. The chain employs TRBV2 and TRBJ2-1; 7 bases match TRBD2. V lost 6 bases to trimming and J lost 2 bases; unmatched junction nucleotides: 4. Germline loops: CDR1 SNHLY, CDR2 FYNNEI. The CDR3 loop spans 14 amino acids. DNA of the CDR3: TGTGCCAGCAGAGCTAGCGGCCCCTACAATGAGCAGTTCTTC. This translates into CASRASGPYNEQFF.

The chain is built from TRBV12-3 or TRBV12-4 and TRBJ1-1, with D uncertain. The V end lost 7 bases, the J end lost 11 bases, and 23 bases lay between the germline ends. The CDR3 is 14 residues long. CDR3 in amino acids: CASINSLGSGKAFF. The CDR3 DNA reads TGTGCCAGCATCAATAGTTTAGGGTCCGGGAAGGCTTTCTTT.

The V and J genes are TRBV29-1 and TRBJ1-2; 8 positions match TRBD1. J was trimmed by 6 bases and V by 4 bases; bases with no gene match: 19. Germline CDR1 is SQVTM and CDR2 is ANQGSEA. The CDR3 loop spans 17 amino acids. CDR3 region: CSVVLFDPQGAHDGYTF. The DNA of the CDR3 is TGCAGCGTTGTCCTCTTTGACCCCCAGGGGGCTCATGATGGCTACACCTTC.

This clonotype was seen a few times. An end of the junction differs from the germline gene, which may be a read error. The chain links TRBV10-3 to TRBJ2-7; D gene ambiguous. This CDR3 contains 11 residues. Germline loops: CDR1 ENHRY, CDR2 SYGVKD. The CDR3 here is CAISESFEQYF. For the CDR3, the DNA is TGTGCCATCAGTGAGTCCTTCGAGCAGTACTTC.

The CDR3 sequence is CASSLWPGGGTEAFF. The CDR3 nucleotides read TGTGCCAGCAGCTTATGGCCGGGGGGAGGCACTGAAGCTTTCTTT. The gene calls are TRBV7-2 and TRBJ1-1; D perhaps matches TRBD1 (5 bases). Germline V gives CDR1 SGHTA, CDR2 FQGNSA. V gave up 2 bases and J gave up 4 bases, with 14 bases separating them. The CDR3 totals 15 residues.

The CDR3 coding sequence is TGTGCCAGCAGCTTAGAGGCTAGCAGCGCAGATACGCAGTATTTT. This sequence encodes CASSLEASSADTQYF. The J gene is TRBJ2-3, the V gene TRBV11-2; possible D gene TRBD2, 5 bases. CDR1 and CDR2 (germline): SGHAT, FQNNGV. The V and J ends lost 0 bases and 4 bases respectively, with 11 bases between them. The CDR3 covers 15 residues.

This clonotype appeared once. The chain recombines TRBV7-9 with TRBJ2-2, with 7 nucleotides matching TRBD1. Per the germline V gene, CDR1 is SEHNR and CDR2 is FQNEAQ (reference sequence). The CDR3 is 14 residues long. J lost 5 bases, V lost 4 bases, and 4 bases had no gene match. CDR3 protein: CASSYLTGTGELFF. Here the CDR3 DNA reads TGTGCCAGCAGCTACCTGACAGGGACCGGGGAGCTGTTTTTT.

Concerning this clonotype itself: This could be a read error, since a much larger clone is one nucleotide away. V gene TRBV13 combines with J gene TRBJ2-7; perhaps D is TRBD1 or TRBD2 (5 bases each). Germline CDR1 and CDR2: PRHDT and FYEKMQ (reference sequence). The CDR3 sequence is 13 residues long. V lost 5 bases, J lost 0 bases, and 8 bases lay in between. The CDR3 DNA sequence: TGTGCCAGCAGCCGGGGCAGCTCCTACGAGCAGTACTTC. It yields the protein CASSRGSSYEQYF.

In nucleotides, the CDR3 is TGTGCCAGCACCGCGGGTTCTGGAAACACCATATATTTT. Translating it yields CASTAGSGNTIYF. The chain is built from TRBV5-6 and TRBJ1-3; D not certain. This CDR3 has 13 residues. From germline, CDR1 is SGHDT and CDR2 YYEEEE. Trimming took 6 bases from V and 1 from J, leaving 8 bases between them. The whole variable domain, filled in from reference TRBV5-6 and TRBJ1-3, reads DAGVTQSPTHLIKTRGQQVTLRCSPKSGHDTVSWYQQALGQGPQFIFQYYEEEERQRGNFPDRFSGHQFPNYSSELNVNALLLGDSALYLCASTAGSGNTIYFGEGSWLTVV.

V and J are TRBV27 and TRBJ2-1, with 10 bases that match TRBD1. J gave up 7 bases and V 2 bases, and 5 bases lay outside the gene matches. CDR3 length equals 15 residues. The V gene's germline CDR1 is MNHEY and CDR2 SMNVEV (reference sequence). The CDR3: CASSLRTGGANEQFF. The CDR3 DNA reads TGTGCCAGCAGTTTAAGGACAGGGGGGGCAAATGAGCAGTTCTTC.

CDR3 residues: CASSSSGGGSYEQYF. The CDR3 nucleotides read TGTGCCAGCAGCTCCTCGGGCGGAGGGTCCTACGAGCAGTACTTC. This chain joins TRBV3-1 and TRBJ2-7; TRBD2 might be the D (6 bases). This CDR3 is 15 amino acids long. Trimming took off 5 bases at V and 1 base at J, with 15 bases between the two ends. CDR1 LGHDT and CDR2 YNNKEL come from the germline V gene (reference sequence).

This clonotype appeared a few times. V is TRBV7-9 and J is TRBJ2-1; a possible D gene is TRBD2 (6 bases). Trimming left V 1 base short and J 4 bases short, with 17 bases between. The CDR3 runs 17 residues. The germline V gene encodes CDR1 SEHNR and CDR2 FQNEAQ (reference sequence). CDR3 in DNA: TGTGCCAGCAGCTTAGGCGGCGGGGCCGTAAATTACAATGAGCAGTTCTTC. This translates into CASSLGGGAVNYNEQFF.

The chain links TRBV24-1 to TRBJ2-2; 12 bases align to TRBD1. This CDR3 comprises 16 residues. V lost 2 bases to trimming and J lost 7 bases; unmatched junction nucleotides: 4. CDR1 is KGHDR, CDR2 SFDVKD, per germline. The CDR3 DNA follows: TGTGCCACCAGTGATTGGGACAGGGGGCGAGACGGGGAGCTGTTTTTT. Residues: CATSDWDRGRDGELFF.

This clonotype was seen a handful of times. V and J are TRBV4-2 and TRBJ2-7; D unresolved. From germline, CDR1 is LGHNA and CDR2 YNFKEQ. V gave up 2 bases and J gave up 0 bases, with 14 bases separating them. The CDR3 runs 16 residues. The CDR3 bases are TGTGCCAGCAGCCAACAGCCGGAAATGAGCTCCTACGAGCAGTACTTC. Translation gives CASSQQPEMSSYEQYF.

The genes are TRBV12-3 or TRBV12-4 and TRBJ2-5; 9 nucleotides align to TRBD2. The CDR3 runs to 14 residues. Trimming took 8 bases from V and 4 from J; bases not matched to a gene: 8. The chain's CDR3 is CASVQAGGSETQYF. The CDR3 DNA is TGTGCCAGCGTTCAAGCGGGGGGATCAGAGACCCAGTACTTC.